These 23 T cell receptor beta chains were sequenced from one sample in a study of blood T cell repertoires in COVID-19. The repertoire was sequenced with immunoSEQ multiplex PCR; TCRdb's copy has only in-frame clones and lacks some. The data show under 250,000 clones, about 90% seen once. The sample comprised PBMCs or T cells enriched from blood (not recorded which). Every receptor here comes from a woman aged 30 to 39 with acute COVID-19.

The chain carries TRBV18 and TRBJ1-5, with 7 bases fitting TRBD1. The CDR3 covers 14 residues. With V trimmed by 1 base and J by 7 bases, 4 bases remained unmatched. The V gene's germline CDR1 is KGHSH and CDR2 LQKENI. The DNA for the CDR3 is TGTGCCAGCTCACCACAGGGGGCAGACCAGCCCCAGCATTTT. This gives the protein CASSPQGADQPQHF.

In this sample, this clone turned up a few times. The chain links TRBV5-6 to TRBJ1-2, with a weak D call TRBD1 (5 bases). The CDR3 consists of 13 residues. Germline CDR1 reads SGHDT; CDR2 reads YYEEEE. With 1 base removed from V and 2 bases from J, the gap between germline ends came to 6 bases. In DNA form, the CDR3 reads TGTGCCAGCAGCTTGAACAGGAACTATGGCTACACCTTC. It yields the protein CASSLNRNYGYTF.

As DNA, the CDR3 is TGTGCCAGCAGCCATCTACTAGCGGGGGGGGAAGAGACCCAGTACTTC. Translating gives CASSHLLAGGEETQYF. This sequence joins TRBV7-9 and TRBJ2-5, with 13 bases matching TRBD2. CDR1 and CDR2 from the germline V gene are SEHNR and FQNEAQ (reference sequence). V dropped 5 bases and J dropped 3; count of bases not matched to a gene: 6. This CDR3 region has 16 residues.

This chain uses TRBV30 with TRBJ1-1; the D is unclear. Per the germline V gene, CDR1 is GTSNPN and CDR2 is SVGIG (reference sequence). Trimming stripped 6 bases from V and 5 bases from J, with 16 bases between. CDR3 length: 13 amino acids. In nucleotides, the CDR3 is TGTGCCTGCCGCTCACGCCCGGGGACTGAAGCTTTCTTT. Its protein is CACRSRPGTEAFF.

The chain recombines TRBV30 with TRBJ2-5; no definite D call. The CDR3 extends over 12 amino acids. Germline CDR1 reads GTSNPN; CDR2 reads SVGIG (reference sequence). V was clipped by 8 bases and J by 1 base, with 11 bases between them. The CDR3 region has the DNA TGTGCCGGGAAAACTTTCCAAGAGACCCAGTACTTC. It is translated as CAGKTFQETQYF.

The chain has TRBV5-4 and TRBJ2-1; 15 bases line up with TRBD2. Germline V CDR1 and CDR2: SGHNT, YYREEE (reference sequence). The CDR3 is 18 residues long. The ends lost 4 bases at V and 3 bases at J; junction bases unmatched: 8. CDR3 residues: CASSLGLAGGDNYNEQFF. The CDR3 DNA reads TGTGCCAGCAGCCTCGGACTAGCGGGGGGGGACAACTACAATGAGCAGTTCTTC.

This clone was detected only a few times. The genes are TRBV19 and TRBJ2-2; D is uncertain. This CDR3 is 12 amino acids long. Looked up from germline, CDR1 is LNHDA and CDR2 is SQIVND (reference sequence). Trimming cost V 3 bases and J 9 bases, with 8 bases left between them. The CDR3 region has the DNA TGTGCCAGTAGTATCGGTCTGAGGGAGCTGTTTTTT. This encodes CASSIGLRELFF.

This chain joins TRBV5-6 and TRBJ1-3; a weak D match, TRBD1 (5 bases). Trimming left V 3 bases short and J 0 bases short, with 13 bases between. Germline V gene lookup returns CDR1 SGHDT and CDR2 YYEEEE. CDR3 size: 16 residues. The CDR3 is CASSWEQASSGNTIYF. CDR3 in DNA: TGTGCCAGCAGCTGGGAACAGGCTTCCTCTGGAAACACCATATATTTT. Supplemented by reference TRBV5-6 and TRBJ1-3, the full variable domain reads DAGVTQSPTHLIKTRGQQVTLRCSPKSGHDTVSWYQQALGQGPQFIFQYYEEEERQRGNFPDRFSGHQFPNYSSELNVNALLLGDSALYLCASSWEQASSGNTIYFGEGSWLTVV.

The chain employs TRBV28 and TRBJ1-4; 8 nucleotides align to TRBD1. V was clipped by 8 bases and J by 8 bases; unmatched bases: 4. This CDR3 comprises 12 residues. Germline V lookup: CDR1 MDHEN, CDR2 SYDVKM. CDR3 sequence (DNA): TGTGCCAGCCGGACAGGGCTAGAAAAACTGTTTTTT. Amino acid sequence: CASRTGLEKLFF.

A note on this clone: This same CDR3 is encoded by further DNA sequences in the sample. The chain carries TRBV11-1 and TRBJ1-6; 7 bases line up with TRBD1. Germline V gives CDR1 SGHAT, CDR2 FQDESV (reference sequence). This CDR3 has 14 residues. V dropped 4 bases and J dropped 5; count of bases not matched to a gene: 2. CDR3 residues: CASSYRGNNSPLHF. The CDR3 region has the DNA TGTGCCAGCAGCTACAGGGGTAATAATTCACCCCTCCACTTT.

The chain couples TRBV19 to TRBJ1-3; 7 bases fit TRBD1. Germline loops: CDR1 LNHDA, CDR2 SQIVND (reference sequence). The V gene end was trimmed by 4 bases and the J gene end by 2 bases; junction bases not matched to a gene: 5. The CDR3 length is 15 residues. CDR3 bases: TGTGCCAGTAGTACGGCCGGGACAGCTGGAAACACCATATATTTT. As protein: CASSTAGTAGNTIYF.

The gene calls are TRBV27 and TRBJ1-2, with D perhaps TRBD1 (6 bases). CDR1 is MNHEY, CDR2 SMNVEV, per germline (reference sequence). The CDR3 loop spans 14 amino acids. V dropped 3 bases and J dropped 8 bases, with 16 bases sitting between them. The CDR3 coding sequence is TGTGCCAGCAGTTTCTCTCCAGGGGTGGACGGCTACACCTTC. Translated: CASSFSPGVDGYTF.

The CDR3 DNA sequence: TGTGCCAGCCCCGCGGACAAGATGAACACTGAAGCTTTCTTT. Translation: CASPADKMNTEAFF. The chain links TRBV27 to TRBJ1-1; perhaps TRBD1 as D (5 bases). The germline V gene encodes CDR1 MNHEY and CDR2 SMNVEV (reference sequence). The CDR3 length is 14 residues. Trimming removed 8 bases at V and 0 bases at J, with 13 bases between.

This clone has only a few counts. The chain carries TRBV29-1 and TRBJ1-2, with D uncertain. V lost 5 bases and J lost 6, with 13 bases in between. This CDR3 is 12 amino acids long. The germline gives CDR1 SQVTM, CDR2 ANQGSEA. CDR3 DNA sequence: TGCAGCGTTATGGGCAGTTGGGATGGCTACACCTTC. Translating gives CSVMGSWDGYTF.

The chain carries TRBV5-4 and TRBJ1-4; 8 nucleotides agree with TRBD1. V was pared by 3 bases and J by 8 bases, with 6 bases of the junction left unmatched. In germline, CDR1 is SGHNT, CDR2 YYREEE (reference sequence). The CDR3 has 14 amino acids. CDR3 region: CASSSNRGGEKLFF. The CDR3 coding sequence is TGTGCCAGCAGCTCCAACAGGGGGGGAGAAAAACTGTTTTTT.

CDR3 DNA sequence: TGTGCCAGCTCACCCGGGGGTACCGGGGAGCTGTTTTTT. Residues: CASSPGGTGELFF. The genes are TRBV18 and TRBJ2-2, with a weak D call TRBD2 (6 bases). There are 13 residues in the CDR3. V was trimmed by 3 bases and J by 5 bases, leaving 7 bases between them. Per the germline V gene, CDR1 is KGHSH and CDR2 is LQKENI.

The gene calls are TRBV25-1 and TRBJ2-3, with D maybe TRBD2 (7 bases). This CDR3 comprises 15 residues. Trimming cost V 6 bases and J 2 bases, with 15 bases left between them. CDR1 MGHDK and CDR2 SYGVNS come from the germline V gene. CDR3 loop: CASRGRRGPTDTQYF. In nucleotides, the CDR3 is TGTGCCAGCAGGGGGAGGCGGGGGCCCACAGATACGCAGTATTTT. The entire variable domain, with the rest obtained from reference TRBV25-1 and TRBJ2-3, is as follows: EADIYQTPRYLVIGTGKKITLECSQTMGHDKMYWYQQDPGMELHLIHYSYGVNSTEKGDLSSESTVSRIRTEHFPLTLESARPSHTSQYLCASRGRRGPTDTQYFGPGTRLTVL.

CDR3 residues: CASGASGGYEQYF. CDR3 nucleotides: TGTGCCAGTGGGGCTAGCGGGGGATACGAGCAGTACTTC. V is TRBV19 and J is TRBJ2-7, with TRBD2 matching 10 bases. Germline V lookup: CDR1 LNHDA, CDR2 SQIVND (reference sequence). This CDR3 spans 13 amino acids. With 8 bases clipped from V and 4 bases from J, the junction kept 5 bases outside the gene matches.

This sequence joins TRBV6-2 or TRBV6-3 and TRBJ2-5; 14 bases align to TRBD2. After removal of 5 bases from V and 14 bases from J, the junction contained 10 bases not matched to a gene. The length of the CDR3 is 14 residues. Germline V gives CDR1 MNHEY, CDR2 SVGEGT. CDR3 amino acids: CASSAGLAGDPSYF. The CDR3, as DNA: TGTGCCAGCAGTGCGGGACTAGCGGGGGACCCATCTTACTTC.

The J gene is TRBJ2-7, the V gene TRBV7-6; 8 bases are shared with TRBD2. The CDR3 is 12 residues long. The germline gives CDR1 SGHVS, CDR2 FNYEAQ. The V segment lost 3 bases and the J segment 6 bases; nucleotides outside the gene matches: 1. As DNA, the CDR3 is TGTGCCAGCAGCTTTCTAGCGGGCGAGCAGTACTTC. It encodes CASSFLAGEQYF. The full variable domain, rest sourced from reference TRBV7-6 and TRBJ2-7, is GAGVSQSPRYKVTKRGQDVALRCDPISGHVSLYWYRQALGQGPEFLTYFNYEAQQDKSGLPNDRFSAERPEGSISTLTIQRTEQRDSAMYRCASSFLAGEQYFGPGTRLTVT.

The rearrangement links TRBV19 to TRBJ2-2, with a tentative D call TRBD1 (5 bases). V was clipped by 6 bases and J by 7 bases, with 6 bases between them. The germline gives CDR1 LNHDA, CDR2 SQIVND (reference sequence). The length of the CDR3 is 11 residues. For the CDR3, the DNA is TGTGCCAGTAGAGGGGTCGGGGAGCTGTTTTTT. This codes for CASRGVGELFF.

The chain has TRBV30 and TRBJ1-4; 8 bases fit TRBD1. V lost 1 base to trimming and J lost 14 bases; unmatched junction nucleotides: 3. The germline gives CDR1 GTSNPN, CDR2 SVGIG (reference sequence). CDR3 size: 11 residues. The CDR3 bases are TGTGCCTGGAGTGGGCGGACAGGGCTGTTTTTT. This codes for CAWSGRTGLFF.

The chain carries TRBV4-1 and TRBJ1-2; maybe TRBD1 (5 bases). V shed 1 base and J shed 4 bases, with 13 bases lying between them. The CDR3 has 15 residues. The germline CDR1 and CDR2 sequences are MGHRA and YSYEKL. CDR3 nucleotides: TGCGCCAGCAGCCAAGCTCCGACAGCACTCTATGGCTACACCTTC. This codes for CASSQAPTALYGYTF.